This T cell receptor beta chain was identified in a study of radiation and T cells in renal cell carcinoma. Whole-study findings and limits: No pretreatment tumor biopsies were available for baseline clonotypes.

This table comes from immunoSEQ multiplex PCR, and its TCRdb copy is limited to in-frame clones, with some not included. The table lists some 64,000 clones, about 74% of them singletons. The time point is: blood 4 weeks post-SBRT, at nephrectomy. Treatment given: 15 Gy SBRT to primary tumor, nephrectomy 4 weeks later. Nephrectomy followed 15 Gy stereotactic body radiation by 4 weeks. Radiation-treated patients gave blood at baseline, week 2 and week 4. The tumor was a clear cell renal cell carcinoma. Germline lookup yields CDR1 LNHDA and CDR2 SQIVND (reference sequence). This CDR3 spans 14 amino acids. V lost 2 bases, J lost 1 base, and 6 bases lay in between. About this clone: The antigen is not known.

The starting material was blood, obtained from a patient whose treatment included radiotherapy and nephrectomy. The chain has TRBV19 and TRBJ1-5, with D uncertain. This TCR derives from a man in his sixties with renal cell carcinoma. The CDR3 sequence is CASSILRSNQPQHF. The CDR3 DNA reads as TGTGCCAGTAGTATATTGAGGAGCAATCAGCCCCAGCATTTT.